Listed below are T cell receptor beta chains from one sample, sequenced in a study of regulatory and conventional T cells in RAG deficiency. Here immunoSEQ multiplex PCR was the method, and the copy in TCRdb shows in-frame clones only, minus some. The data contain fewer than 40,000 clones, 90% to 97% of them seen just once; the ten biggest clones take up under 0.45%. This sample was also put to use in a study of regulatory T cells.

The sequencing sample was made of CD25- CD4+ T cells sorted from blood. All receptors derive from a human donor in good health. Both conserved end residues are part of each CDR3. D genes are given only for firm matches.

V	D	J	CDR3	DNA
TRBV6-6	TRBD2	TRBJ2-3	CASMGTSADTQYF	TGTGCCAGCATGGGGACTAGCGCGGATACGCAGTATTTT
TRBV5-6	TRBD1	TRBJ1-1	CASSWGQGASNTEAFF	TGTGCCAGCAGCTGGGGACAGGGGGCGTCGAACACTGAAGCTTTCTTT
TRBV11-2	-	TRBJ1-2	CASSQPGRRIPYGYTF	TGTGCCAGCAGCCAACCCGGACGGAGGATCCCCTATGGCTACACCTTC
TRBV7-2	TRBD2	TRBJ2-1	CASSLRTSGRRGNEQFF	TGTGCCAGCAGCCTACGGACTAGCGGGCGACGGGGGAATGAGCAGTTCTTC
TRBV4-2	-	TRBJ2-1	CASSPRRGGFYNEQFF	TGTGCCAGCAGCCCTCGAAGGGGGGGCTTTTACAATGAGCAGTTCTTC
TRBV2	-	TRBJ1-1	CASHRTDNTEAFF	TGTGCCAGCCATCGGACAGACAACACTGAAGCTTTCTTT
TRBV5-4	TRBD2	TRBJ2-3	CASSGPGAAGEAVTDTQYF	TGTGCCAGCAGCGGGCCGGGTGCAGCGGGAGAAGCGGTCACAGATACGCAGTATTTT
TRBV5-5	-	TRBJ1-2	CASSPTVNYGYTF	TGTGCCAGCAGTCCCACGGTAAACTATGGCTACACCTTC
TRBV5-1	-	TRBJ2-3	CASSLELRDTQYF	TGCGCCAGCAGCTTGGAACTGCGGGACACGCAGTATTTT
TRBV12-5	-	TRBJ2-1	CASGSPAGSDEQFF	TGTGCTAGTGGTTCCCCCGCAGGTTCGGATGAGCAGTTCTTC
TRBV6-5	TRBD1	TRBJ2-2	CASSYSGQGNVGELFF	TGTGCCAGCAGTTACTCCGGACAGGGGAACGTCGGGGAGCTGTTTTTT
TRBV7-9	-	TRBJ1-2	CASSLREGTNYGYTF	TGTGCCAGCAGCTTACGTGAAGGGACAAACTATGGCTACACCTTC
TRBV5-6	-	TRBJ2-7	CASSLIPGGAGPYEQYF	TGTGCCAGCAGCTTAATCCCTGGCGGGGCGGGACCCTACGAGCAGTACTTC
TRBV6-4	TRBD2	TRBJ2-2	CASSDSGTIRTGELFF	TGTGCCAGCAGTGACTCAGGGACTATCCGTACCGGGGAGCTGTTTTTT
TRBV11-2	TRBD1	TRBJ1-1	CASSRPDRVNTEAFF	TGTGCCAGCAGCCGCCCCGACAGGGTTAACACTGAAGCTTTCTTT
TRBV18	-	TRBJ1-5	CASSPGNSNQPQHF	TGTGCCAGCTCACCGGGCAATAGCAATCAGCCCCAGCATTTT
TRBV11-2	TRBD2	TRBJ2-5	CASSPRGDSGSAETQYF	TGTGCCAGCAGCCCAAGGGGAGATAGCGGGAGCGCAGAGACCCAGTACTTC
TRBV5-1	TRBD1	TRBJ1-2	CASSSQGAGYTF	TGCGCCAGCAGCTCACAGGGGGCTGGCTACACCTTC
TRBV5-6	-	TRBJ2-3	CASSQTGNTTDTQYF	TGTGCCAGCAGCCAAACAGGGAATACCACAGATACGCAGTATTTT
TRBV7-8	-	TRBJ2-7	CASSYPDKGDYEQYF	TGTGCCAGCAGCTACCCGGACAAGGGGGACTACGAGCAGTACTTC
TRBV6-6	-	TRBJ2-3	CASSADSPSTDTQYF	TGTGCCAGCAGCGCGGACTCCCCTAGCACAGATACGCAGTATTTT
TRBV5-5	-	TRBJ1-2	CASSLPYYGYTF	TGTGCCAGCAGCCTCCCCTACTATGGCTACACCTTC
TRBV6-8	-	TRBJ1-5	CASSLGRQRGNQPQHF	TGTGCCAGCAGCTTGGGCAGGCAGAGGGGCAATCAGCCCCAGCATTTT
TRBV10-3	-	TRBJ1-5	CAISEPNQPQHF	TGTGCCATCAGTGAGCCAAATCAGCCCCAGCATTTT
TRBV6-4	-	TRBJ2-1	CASSQGSGGSSYNEQFF	TGTGCCAGCAGTCAGGGTTCTGGGGGGAGCTCCTACAATGAGCAGTTCTTC
TRBV30	-	TRBJ2-7	CAWSPNYEQYF	TGTGCCTGGAGTCCCAACTACGAGCAGTACTTC
TRBV11-3	-	TRBJ1-3	CASSSGLSSGNTIYF	TGTGCCAGCAGCTCCGGACTGAGCTCTGGAAACACCATATATTTT
TRBV5-1	-	TRBJ2-2	CASSLASRGTGELFF	TGCGCCAGCAGCTTGGCATCTAGGGGGACCGGGGAGCTGTTTTTT
TRBV27	TRBD2	TRBJ2-7	CASSLFGPSGSTSYEQYF	TGTGCCAGCAGTTTATTCGGCCCGAGCGGGAGTACGTCCTACGAGCAGTACTTC
TRBV10-2	TRBD2	TRBJ2-7	CATGTTGLAGTEQYF	TGCGCCACCGGGACAACGGGACTAGCGGGTACCGAGCAGTACTTC
TRBV6-1	TRBD2	TRBJ2-5	CASSGGGKETQYF	TGTGCCAGCTCTGGGGGGGGGAAAGAGACCCAGTACTTC
TRBV19	-	TRBJ1-2	CASSILGEQGGYTF	TGTGCCAGTAGTATTCTGGGGGAACAGGGTGGCTACACCTTC
TRBV13	TRBD2	TRBJ2-1	CASSLELAGELYNEQFF	TGTGCCAGCAGCTTAGAACTAGCGGGGGAGTTATACAATGAGCAGTTCTTC
TRBV6-4	-	TRBJ1-1	CASSEELGGEAFF	TGTGCCAGCAGTGAAGAGTTAGGGGGTGAAGCTTTCTTT
TRBV6-8	TRBD1	TRBJ1-2	CASTLPPGTGDPNYGYTF	TGTGCCAGCACCTTACCCCCCGGGACAGGGGACCCTAACTATGGCTACACCTTC
TRBV7-2	-	TRBJ2-3	CASSLEMAGAPDTQYF	TGTGCCAGCAGCTTAGAGATGGCGGGCGCCCCAGATACGCAGTATTTT
TRBV19	-	TRBJ2-7	CASSILAGEQYF	TGTGCCAGTAGTATCCTGGCGGGCGAGCAGTACTTC
TRBV6-1	-	TRBJ1-5	CASSVQGYSNQPQHF	TGTGCCAGCAGTGTTCAGGGTTATAGCAATCAGCCCCAGCATTTT
TRBV7-2	-	TRBJ2-7	CASSLARASDEQYF	TGTGCCAGCAGCTTAGCGAGGGCCTCGGACGAGCAGTACTTC
TRBV5-1	-	TRBJ2-1	CASSLEKGSSSYNEQFF	TGCGCCAGCAGCTTGGAGAAGGGGTCTAGCTCCTACAATGAGCAGTTCTTC
TRBV2	-	TRBJ1-6	CASNTGSSYNSPLHF	TGTGCCAGCAACACAGGGAGCTCCTATAATTCCCCCCTCCACTTT
TRBV7-5	-	TRBJ2-2	CARSLRYLGGHTGELFF	TGTGCCAGAAGCTTAAGGTACCTCGGGGGGCACACCGGGGAGCTGTTTTTT
TRBV30	TRBD2	TRBJ2-5	CAWRDSAGGPTETQYF	TGTGCCTGGAGGGATTCAGCGGGGGGGCCGACGGAGACCCAGTACTTC
TRBV9	TRBD2	TRBJ2-7	CASSEGPGGHHEQYF	TGTGCCAGCAGCGAGGGGCCGGGAGGGCACCACGAGCAGTACTTC